This is a list of T cell receptor beta chains from one sample in a study of cytomegalovirus exposure and HLA in healthy donors. Clones were sequenced by immunoSEQ multiplex PCR, and TCRdb holds only the in-frame ones, with some missing. The listing contains 90,000 to 130,000 clones. The sequenced material came from PBMCs. Receptors were obtained from a man aged 30 to 45 in good health and CMV-seronegative. CDR3s include the opening cysteine and the closing phenylalanine or tryptophan. Fields, in order: V gene, J gene, D gene, CDR3 length, CDR3 protein, CDR3 DNA. D genes are given only for firm matches.

v_call: TRBV19
j_call: TRBJ2-2
d_call: TRBD2
cdr3_length: 17
cdr3_aa: CASTRTSGGAWGGELFF
cdr3_nt: TGTGCCAGTACCCGGACTAGCGGGGGGGCGTGGGGCGGGGAGCTGTTTTTT

v_call: TRBV7-6
j_call: TRBJ2-5
d_call: TRBD2
cdr3_length: 15
cdr3_aa: CASSALSGEWETQYF
cdr3_nt: TGTGCCAGCAGCGCCCTGAGCGGGGAATGGGAGACCCAGTACTTC

v_call: TRBV5-4
j_call: TRBJ1-1
d_call: .
cdr3_length: 13
cdr3_aa: CASSHRVNTEAFF
cdr3_nt: TGTGCCAGCAGCCACCGGGTGAACACTGAAGCTTTCTTT

v_call: TRBV2
j_call: TRBJ2-4
d_call: TRBD2
cdr3_length: 16
cdr3_aa: CASSEASGGDKNIQYF
cdr3_nt: TGTGCCAGCAGTGAAGCTAGCGGGGGGGACAAAAACATTCAGTACTTC

v_call: TRBV18
j_call: TRBJ2-7
d_call: .
cdr3_length: 12
cdr3_aa: CASSAGGHEQYF
cdr3_nt: TGTGCCAGCTCCGCTGGCGGCCACGAGCAGTACTTC

v_call: TRBV18
j_call: TRBJ2-1
d_call: TRBD1
cdr3_length: 16
cdr3_aa: CASSPAGTGTYNEQFF
cdr3_nt: TGTGCCAGCTCACCGGCAGGGACAGGGACCTACAATGAGCAGTTCTTC

v_call: TRBV25-1
j_call: TRBJ2-2
d_call: .
cdr3_length: 17
cdr3_aa: CASKGAVGGPNTGELFF
cdr3_nt: TGTGCCAGCAAGGGGGCCGTCGGGGGCCCGAACACCGGGGAGCTGTTTTTT

v_call: TRBV9
j_call: TRBJ1-5
d_call: TRBD1
cdr3_length: 14
cdr3_aa: CASSAGTGDQPQHF
cdr3_nt: TGTGCCAGCAGCGCCGGGACAGGCGATCAGCCCCAGCATTTT

v_call: TRBV4-1
j_call: TRBJ2-5
d_call: TRBD1
cdr3_length: 17
cdr3_aa: CASSQSPGQGAQETQYF
cdr3_nt: TGCGCCAGCAGCCAAAGTCCGGGACAGGGGGCTCAAGAGACCCAGTACTTC

v_call: TRBV7-7
j_call: TRBJ2-7
d_call: .
cdr3_length: 13
cdr3_aa: CASSLESSYEQYF
cdr3_nt: TGTGCCAGCAGCTTGGAGAGCTCCTACGAGCAGTACTTC

v_call: TRBV6-1
j_call: TRBJ2-4
d_call: TRBD2
cdr3_length: 17
cdr3_aa: CASSESTSGGAKNIQYF
cdr3_nt: TGTGCCAGCAGTGAAAGTACTAGCGGGGGAGCCAAAAACATTCAGTACTTC

v_call: TRBV27
j_call: TRBJ1-4
d_call: .
cdr3_length: 14
cdr3_aa: CASSSMTYNEKLFF
cdr3_nt: TGTGCCAGCAGTTCGATGACTTATAATGAAAAACTGTTTTTT

v_call: TRBV5-1
j_call: TRBJ2-3
d_call: .
cdr3_length: 14
cdr3_aa: CACQWTPFTDTQYF
cdr3_nt: TGCGCCTGTCAATGGACACCGTTCACAGATACGCAGTATTTT

v_call: TRBV20-1
j_call: TRBJ2-7
d_call: .
cdr3_length: 11
cdr3_aa: CSARERGEQYF
cdr3_nt: TGCAGTGCTAGAGAAAGAGGCGAGCAGTACTTC

v_call: TRBV23-1
j_call: TRBJ2-1
d_call: .
cdr3_length: 15
cdr3_aa: CASSQCVSSYNEQFF
cdr3_nt: TGCGCCAGCAGTCAATGTGTGAGCTCCTACAATGAGCAGTTCTTC

v_call: TRBV10-1
j_call: TRBJ1-4
d_call: TRBD1
cdr3_length: 13
cdr3_aa: CASSRQGDEKLFF
cdr3_nt: TGCGCCAGCAGTCGACAGGGGGATGAAAAACTGTTTTTT

v_call: TRBV5-1
j_call: TRBJ2-5
d_call: TRBD2
cdr3_length: 14
cdr3_aa: CASSTGLGSETQYF
cdr3_nt: TGCGCCAGCAGCACGGGACTAGGCTCGGAGACCCAGTACTTC